This T cell receptor (beta chain) is drawn from a study of blood T cell repertoires in COVID-19. Repertoires were generated with immunoSEQ multiplex PCR, while TCRdb's copy carries only in-frame clones and drops some. The top ten clones hold roughly 1.8% of a sample with around 26,000 clones, roughly 82% of them seen once. This clone has just one count. The germline V gene encodes CDR1 SQVTM and CDR2 ANQGSEA. The CDR3 runs 14 residues. With V trimmed by 4 bases and J by 3 bases, 5 bases remained unmatched. This sequence joins TRBV29-1 and TRBJ1-5; TRBD1 matches at 8 bases. What was sequenced was peripheral blood. The sequence was obtained from an elderly man with active or convalescent COVID-19. As DNA, the CDR3 is TGCAGCGTTGTGGGGACAGGAGCCAATCAGCCCCAGCATTTT. It codes for CSVVGTGANQPQHF. Looking up the rest from reference TRBV29-1 and TRBJ1-5 gives the full variable domain: SAVISQKPSRDICQRGTSLTIQCQVDSQVTMMFWYRQQPGQSLTLIATANQGSEATYESGFVIDKFPISRPNLTFSTLTVSNMSPEDSSIYLCSVVGTGANQPQHFGDGTRLSIL.